What follows are 21 T cell receptor beta chains derived from one specimen sequenced in a study of blood T cell repertoires in COVID-19. TCRdb's table, derived via immunoSEQ multiplex PCR, lists solely in-frame clones and lacks some. The sample holds 110,000 or so clones; 85% are singletons and the top ten take less than 3.5%. Sequencing input: peripheral blood. These receptor sequences come from a man between 35 and 55 years old with acute or convalescent COVID-19.

This chain links TRBV25-1 with TRBJ2-5; possible D gene TRBD2, 6 bases. Germline V lookup: CDR1 MGHDK, CDR2 SYGVNS. This CDR3 has 16 amino acids. Deletions cut 1 base from V and 5 bases from J, with 17 bases between. The CDR3 loop reads CASSELGGREEETQYF. The CDR3 DNA is TGTGCCAGCAGTGAATTAGGTGGCAGGGAGGAGGAGACCCAGTACTTC.

This clone turned up a few times. V usage is TRBV6-5 and J usage is TRBJ2-3; 7 nucleotides agree with TRBD1. The germline V gene has CDR1 MNHEY and CDR2 SVGAGI. This CDR3 is 14 amino acids long. After removal of 6 bases from V and 0 bases from J, the junction contained 3 bases not matched to a gene. The CDR3 region has the DNA TGTGCCAGCAGACAGGGGTCTAGCACAGATACGCAGTATTTT. Translation gives CASRQGSSTDTQYF.

The chain carries TRBV25-1 and TRBJ1-1, with a possible D match to TRBD1 (5 bases). Trimming took 0 bases from V and 8 from J, leaving 16 bases between them. The CDR3 consists of 15 residues. The germline V gene has CDR1 MGHDK and CDR2 SYGVNS. Here the CDR3 reads CASSEYGSGVGEAFF. The CDR3 nucleotides read TGTGCCAGCAGTGAATATGGTTCGGGGGTCGGGGAAGCTTTCTTT.

The rearrangement links TRBV4-1 to TRBJ1-2; 7 bases are a match to TRBD1. V shed 4 bases and J 4 bases; nucleotides not matched to a gene: 3. The germline V gene encodes CDR1 MGHRA and CDR2 YSYEKL. The CDR3 loop spans 13 amino acids. The CDR3 region is CASSPGTAYGYTF. DNA of the CDR3: TGCGCCAGCAGCCCCGGGACAGCCTATGGCTACACCTTC.

In nucleotides, the CDR3 is TGTGCCACGAGGGACAACCCTGGAGCTGATACGCAGTATTTT. It yields the protein CATRDNPGADTQYF. The chain couples TRBV19 to TRBJ2-3, with D perhaps TRBD1 (6 bases). The CDR3 is made up of 14 amino acids. Trimming left V 10 bases short and J 6 bases short, with 20 bases between. Germline values: CDR1 LNHDA, CDR2 SQIVND (reference sequence). The whole variable domain, remainder taken from reference TRBV19 and TRBJ2-3, is DGGITQSPKYLFRKEGQNVTLSCEQNLNHDAMYWYRQDPGQGLRLIYYSQIVNDFQKGDIAEGYSVSREKKESFPLTVTSAQKNPTAFYLCATRDNPGADTQYFGPGTRLTVL.

The chain recombines TRBV7-8 with TRBJ1-1; D not resolved. This CDR3 has 14 amino acids. Trimming stripped 5 bases from V and 6 bases from J, with 16 bases between. Germline CDR1 SGHVS, CDR2 FQNEAQ. Here the CDR3 reads CASSLRDRASEAFF. Written as DNA, the CDR3 is TGTGCCAGCAGCCTCCGGGATCGAGCTTCTGAAGCTTTCTTT. Filled out from reference TRBV7-8 and TRBJ1-1, the complete variable domain reads GAGVSQSPRYKVAKRGQDVALRCDPISGHVSLFWYQQALGQGPEFLTYFQNEAQLDKSGLPSDRFFAERPEGSVSTLKIQRTQQEDSAVYLCASSLRDRASEAFFGQGTRLTVV.

J is TRBJ1-1 and V is TRBV12-5; D remains unclear. The germline V gene has CDR1 LGHNT and CDR2 FRNRAP. The CDR3 is 13 residues long. The germline V and J ends were trimmed by 1 base and 5 bases, with 8 bases remaining between them. CDR3: CASGLEAGTEAFF. The CDR3 region has the DNA TGTGCTAGTGGTTTGGAAGCGGGAACTGAAGCTTTCTTT.

This clone was counted between two and nine times. The rearrangement links TRBV19 to TRBJ2-7; tentative D call: TRBD1 (6 bases). In germline, CDR1 is LNHDA, CDR2 SQIVND (reference sequence). V gave up 4 bases and J gave up 2 bases, with 9 bases separating them. There are 13 residues in the CDR3. The CDR3 sequence: CASSKDSTYEQYF. CDR3 DNA: TGTGCCAGTAGTAAGGACAGCACCTACGAGCAGTACTTC.

This clone was detected only once. V usage is TRBV5-8 and J usage is TRBJ1-2; weak D call: TRBD1 (5 bases). Germline lookup yields CDR1 SGHTS and CDR2 YDEGEE. This CDR3 is 14 amino acids long. V was pared by 4 bases and J by 9 bases, with 19 bases between. The CDR3 bases are TGTGCCAGCAGCATAAATGGGAGGGGCGGGAGCTACACCTTC. Protein product: CASSINGRGGSYTF.

The table lists this clone with a few counts. This chain uses TRBV9 with TRBJ2-5, with TRBD1 identical over 10 bases. The CDR3 contains 15 residues. CDR1 is SGDLS, CDR2 YYNGEE, per germline. V trimming: 5 bases; J trimming: 4 bases; junction bases outside the gene matches: 8. The CDR3 nucleotides are TGTGCCAGCAGTGGAACGGGACAGGGGAGAGAGACCCAGTACTTC. It is translated as CASSGTGQGRETQYF.

Concerning this clone itself: The same CDR3 also results from other DNA sequences found in this sample. In DNA form, the CDR3 reads TGTGCTAGTGGTCCGAATGTTGGTTTCTATAATCAGCCCCAGCATTTT. It codes for CASGPNVGFYNQPQHF. The J gene is TRBJ1-5, the V gene TRBV12-5; D not certain. The CDR3 contains 16 residues. Trimming shortened V by 5 bases and J by 4 bases, and 18 bases separated the two germline ends. Germline loops: CDR1 LGHNT, CDR2 FRNRAP.

CDR3 DNA: TGTGCCAGCAAGGGGTTACCCGGGGAGCTGTTTTTT. It yields the protein CASKGLPGELFF. The chain carries TRBV6-6 and TRBJ2-2; a weak D match, TRBD1 (5 bases). Germline assignment: CDR1 MNHNY and CDR2 SVGAGI (reference sequence). This CDR3 region has 12 residues. The germline V and J ends were trimmed by 7 bases and 6 bases, with 9 bases remaining between them.

The rearrangement joins TRBV24-1 to TRBJ2-3; a possible D gene is TRBD2 (6 bases). Germline V gene data show CDR1 as KGHDR and CDR2 as SFDVKD. The CDR3 spans 15 residues. With 7 bases removed from V and 2 bases from J, the gap between germline ends came to 15 bases. CDR3 bases: TGTGCCACCAGGTCCGGGACTTCTGACACAGATACGCAGTATTTT. This gives the protein CATRSGTSDTDTQYF.

The genes are TRBV5-1 and TRBJ2-1, with 8 bases aligning to TRBD2. The CDR3 totals 22 residues. Germline CDR1 SGHRS, CDR2 YFSETQ. After removal of 1 base from V and 4 bases from J, the junction contained 25 bases not matched to a gene. CDR3 sequence reads: CASSLIGGLGLELLGEYNEQFF. CDR3 DNA sequence: TGCGCCAGCAGCTTGATAGGTGGGTTGGGACTAGAGCTTTTGGGGGAATACAATGAGCAGTTCTTC.

This clone appeared a few times. V usage is TRBV4-1 and J usage is TRBJ2-7; 8 bases fit TRBD2. Germline CDR1 reads MGHRA; CDR2 reads YSYEKL. Trimming took 1 base from V and 2 from J; bases not matched to a gene: 4. The CDR3 runs 15 residues. CDR3 DNA: TGCGCCAGCAGCCAAGCACTAGCGGCGACCTACGAGCAGTACTTC. It yields the protein CASSQALAATYEQYF.

CDR3 in DNA: TGTGCCAGCAGTTACGCGGGACAGGGTTGGCGTACTGAAGCTTTCTTT. Translating it yields CASSYAGQGWRTEAFF. This sequence joins TRBV6-5 and TRBJ1-1, with 9 bases matching TRBD1. The CDR3 extends over 16 amino acids. CDR1 and CDR2 from the germline V gene are MNHEY and SVGAGI. J lost 5 bases, V lost 2 bases, and 9 bases had no gene match.

The chain links TRBV7-9 to TRBJ2-7, with D perhaps TRBD2 (6 bases). CDR3 length: 16 residues. Trimming left V 5 bases short and J 1 base short, with 18 bases between. Germline V CDR1 and CDR2: SEHNR, FQNEAQ (reference sequence). This CDR3 is CASSPRLGRESYEQYF. For the CDR3, the DNA is TGTGCCAGCAGCCCGAGACTAGGAAGGGAATCCTACGAGCAGTACTTC.

This rearrangement joins TRBV6-5 to TRBJ1-2; no clear D gene. Germline V CDR1 and CDR2: MNHEY, SVGAGI. Trimming shortened V by 6 bases and J by 8 bases, and 19 bases separated the two germline ends. This CDR3 region has 14 residues. CDR3: CASSAITPGRGYTF. The CDR3 region has the DNA TGTGCCAGCAGCGCAATAACCCCCGGGAGAGGCTACACCTTC.

The chain is built from TRBV5-6 and TRBJ2-2, with 7 bases matching TRBD2. From germline, CDR1 is SGHDT and CDR2 YYEEEE. Trimming removed 4 bases from V and 0 bases from J; junction bases left unmatched: 6. The CDR3 loop spans 16 amino acids. The CDR3 here is CASSTLAAANTGELFF. The CDR3 DNA reads TGTGCCAGCAGCACCCTAGCGGCCGCGAACACCGGGGAGCTGTTTTTT.

The chain employs TRBV19 and TRBJ1-6, with 12 positions matching TRBD1. The length of the CDR3 is 16 residues. Germline V gives CDR1 LNHDA, CDR2 SQIVND (reference sequence). Germline trimming cut 7 bases from V and 7 bases from J; bases unmatched to any gene: 8. The CDR3 DNA reads TGTGCCAGTAAAATGGGACAGGGGGCTTCGAATTCACCCCTCCACTTT. Encoded protein: CASKMGQGASNSPLHF.

This clone was found a few times. This sequence joins TRBV27 and TRBJ1-2; possibly TRBD1 for D (5 bases). The CDR3 spans 13 residues. Trimming removed 6 bases from V and 5 bases from J, with 13 bases in between. Germline-derived CDR1 and CDR2 are MNHEY and SMNVEV (reference sequence). The CDR3 here is CASRSVGLYGYTF. The CDR3 nucleotides are TGTGCCAGCAGAAGTGTGGGACTGTATGGCTACACCTTC.